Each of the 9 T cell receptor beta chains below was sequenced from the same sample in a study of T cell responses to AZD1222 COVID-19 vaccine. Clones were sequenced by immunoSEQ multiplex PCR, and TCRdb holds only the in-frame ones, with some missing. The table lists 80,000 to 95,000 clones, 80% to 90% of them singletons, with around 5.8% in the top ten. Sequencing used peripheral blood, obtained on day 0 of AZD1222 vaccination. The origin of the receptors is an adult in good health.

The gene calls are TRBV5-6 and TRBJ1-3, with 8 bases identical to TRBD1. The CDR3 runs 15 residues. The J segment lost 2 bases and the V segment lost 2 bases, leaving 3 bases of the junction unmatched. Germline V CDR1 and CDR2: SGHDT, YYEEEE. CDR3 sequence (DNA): TGTGCCAGCAGCTTAATGACAGGGGCTGGAAACACCATATATTTT. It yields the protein CASSLMTGAGNTIYF.

The CDR3 nucleotides read TGTGCCAGCAGCCTAGACGCGGGGGGCTCCGGGGAGCTGTTTTTT. Translated, it gives CASSLDAGGSGELFF. The chain employs TRBV4-2 and TRBJ2-2, with 8 bases matching TRBD2. Germline assignment: CDR1 LGHNA and CDR2 YNFKEQ. The CDR3 is made up of 15 amino acids. With 4 bases clipped from V and 6 bases from J, the junction kept 7 bases outside the gene matches.

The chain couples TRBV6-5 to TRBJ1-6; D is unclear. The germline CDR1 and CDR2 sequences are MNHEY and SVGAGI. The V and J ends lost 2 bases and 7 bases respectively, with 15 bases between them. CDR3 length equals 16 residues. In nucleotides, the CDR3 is TGTGCCAGCAGTTACAACCGGGTTAGCAAGAATTCACCCCTCCACTTT. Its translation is CASSYNRVSKNSPLHF.

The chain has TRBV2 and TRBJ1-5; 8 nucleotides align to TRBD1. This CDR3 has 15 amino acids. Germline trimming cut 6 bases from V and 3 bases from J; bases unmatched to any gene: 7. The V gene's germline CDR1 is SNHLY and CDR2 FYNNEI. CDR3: CASRDQGAPNQPQHF. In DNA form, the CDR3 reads TGTGCCAGCAGGGATCAGGGGGCCCCCAATCAGCCCCAGCATTTT.

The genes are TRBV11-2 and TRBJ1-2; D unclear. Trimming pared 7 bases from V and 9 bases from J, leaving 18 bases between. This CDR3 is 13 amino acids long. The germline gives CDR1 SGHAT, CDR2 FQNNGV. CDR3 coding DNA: TGTGCCAGCAAAAGGGCTTTCCGGGGTAGCTACACCTTC. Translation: CASKRAFRGSYTF.

DNA of the CDR3: TGTGCCAGCAGCCGTGCGGGACGAAACACTGAAGCTTTCTTT. This encodes CASSRAGRNTEAFF. The J gene is TRBJ1-1, the V gene TRBV6-5, with D possibly matching TRBD1 (5 bases). CDR1 and CDR2 (germline): MNHEY, SVGAGI. V lost 6 bases to trimming and J lost 2 bases, with 13 bases between them. The CDR3 consists of 14 residues.

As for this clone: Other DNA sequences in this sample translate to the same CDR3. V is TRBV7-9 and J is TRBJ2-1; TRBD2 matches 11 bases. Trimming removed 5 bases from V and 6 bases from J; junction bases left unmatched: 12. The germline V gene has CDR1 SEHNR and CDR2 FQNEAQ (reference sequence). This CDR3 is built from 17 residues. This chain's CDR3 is CASSPKLAGAHANEQFF. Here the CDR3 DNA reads TGTGCCAGCAGCCCAAAACTAGCGGGGGCGCACGCCAATGAGCAGTTCTTC.

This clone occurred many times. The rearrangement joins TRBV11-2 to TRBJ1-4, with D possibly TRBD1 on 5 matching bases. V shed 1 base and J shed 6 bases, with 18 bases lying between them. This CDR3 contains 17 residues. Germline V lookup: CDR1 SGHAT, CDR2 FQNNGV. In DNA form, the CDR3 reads TGTGCCAGCAGCTTAGGGGTCAGGGAAAGGGTAGATGAAAAACTGTTTTTT. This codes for CASSLGVRERVDEKLFF.

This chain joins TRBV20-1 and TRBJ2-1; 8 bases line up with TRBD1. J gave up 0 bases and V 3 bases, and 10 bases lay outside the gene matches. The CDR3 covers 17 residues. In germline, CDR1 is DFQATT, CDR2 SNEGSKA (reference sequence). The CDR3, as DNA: TGCAGTGCTAGTATGGACAGGGCTTTGGGCTCCTACAATGAGCAGTTCTTC. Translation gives CSASMDRALGSYNEQFF.